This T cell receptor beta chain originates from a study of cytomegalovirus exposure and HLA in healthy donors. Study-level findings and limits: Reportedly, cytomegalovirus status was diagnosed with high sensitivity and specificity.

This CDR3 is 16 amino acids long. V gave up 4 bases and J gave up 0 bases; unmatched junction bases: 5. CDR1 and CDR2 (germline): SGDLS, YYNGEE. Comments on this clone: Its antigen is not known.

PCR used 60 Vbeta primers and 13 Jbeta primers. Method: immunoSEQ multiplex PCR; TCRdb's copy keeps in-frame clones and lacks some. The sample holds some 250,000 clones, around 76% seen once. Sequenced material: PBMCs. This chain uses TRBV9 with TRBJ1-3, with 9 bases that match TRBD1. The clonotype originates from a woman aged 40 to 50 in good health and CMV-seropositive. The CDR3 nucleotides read TGTGCCAGCAGCCCCCACAGGGGGCTCTCTGGAAACACCATATATTTT. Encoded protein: CASSPHRGLSGNTIYF.